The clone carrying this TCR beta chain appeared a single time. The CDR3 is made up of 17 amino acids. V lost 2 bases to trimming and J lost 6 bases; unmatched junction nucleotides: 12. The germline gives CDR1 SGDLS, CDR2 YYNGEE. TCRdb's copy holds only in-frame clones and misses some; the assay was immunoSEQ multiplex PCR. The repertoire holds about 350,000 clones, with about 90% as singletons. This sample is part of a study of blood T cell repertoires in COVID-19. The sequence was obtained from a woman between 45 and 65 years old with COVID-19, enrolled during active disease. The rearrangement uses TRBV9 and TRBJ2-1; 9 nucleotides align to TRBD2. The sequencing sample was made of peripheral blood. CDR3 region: CASSVGLALEGGNEQFF. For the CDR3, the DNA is TGTGCCAGCAGCGTTGGACTAGCGCTCGAAGGTGGCAATGAGCAGTTCTTC.